These T cell receptor beta chains were read from a single sample in a study of T cell responses to AZD1222 COVID-19 vaccine. Here immunoSEQ multiplex PCR was the method, and the copy in TCRdb shows in-frame clones only, minus some. The sample has roughly 81,000 clones, 80% to 90% seen once. Sequenced material: peripheral blood, taken on day 0 of AZD1222 vaccination. These TCRs come from an adult in good health. Each CDR3 is given with its conserved first and last residue. A D gene is named only where the DNA matches it firmly. Clone sizes are given selectively: once, few, many, or a class where the clone is expanded.

J | D | size | V | DNA | CDR3
TRBJ1-5 | TRBD1 | NA | TRBV7-7 | TGTGCCAGCAGAGGGAACAGGGGCTCAAATCAGCCCCAGCATTTT | CASRGNRGSNQPQHF
TRBJ1-1 | NA | NA | TRBV28 | TGTGCCAGCAGTTTACTGAGAGATAACACTGAAGCTTTCTTT | CASSLLRDNTEAFF
TRBJ1-5 | NA | once | TRBV5-1 | TGCGCCAGCAGCTTGGGAGGGGAAGGTGGCAATCAGCCCCAGCATTTT | CASSLGGEGGNQPQHF
TRBJ1-2 | NA | NA | TRBV6-5 | TGTGCTCTAGGGAGTTTTTCGAAAGGCTACACCTTC | CALGSFSKGYTF
TRBJ1-2 | NA | NA | TRBV5-1 | TGCGCCAGCAGCCCGAACGAGTTTGGCGGCTACACCTTC | CASSPNEFGGYTF
TRBJ2-1 | TRBD2 | NA | TRBV29-1 | TGCAGCGTCCACACGGGACTAGCGACCGATGAGCAGTTCTTC | CSVHTGLATDEQFF
TRBJ1-6 | NA | NA | TRBV27 | TGTGCCAGCAGTTTGAGGACCCGGGAGGCCTATAATTCACCCCTCCACTTT | CASSLRTREAYNSPLHF
TRBJ1-5 | NA | NA | TRBV3-1/TRBV3-2 | TGTGCCAGCAGCCAGGGGATCTGGCAGCCCCAGCATTTT | CASSQGIWQPQHF
TRBJ2-1 | NA | NA | TRBV7-2 | TGTGCCAGCAGCTTAGCGTTAACGGGAGCAGGTTACAATGAGCAGTTCTTC | CASSLALTGAGYNEQFF
TRBJ2-1 | NA | NA | TRBV18 | TGTGCCAGCTCCACTAATAACCGGGGCCCAAAACTATCCCGGGGTCACAATGAGCAGTTCTTC | CASSTNNRGPKLSRGHNEQFF
TRBJ2-3 | NA | NA | TRBV5-5 | TGTGCCAGCAGCTTGGTCGGTAGCGGACCCCGGGGAGATACGCAGTATTTT | CASSLVGSGPRGDTQYF
TRBJ2-3 | NA | once | TRBV5-4 | TGTGCCAGCAGCTTTCCTGCCGCCGGGTTTAGCACAGATACGCAGTATTTT | CASSFPAAGFSTDTQYF
TRBJ2-1 | TRBD1 | NA | TRBV5-6 | TGTGCCAGCAGCTGGGGACAGGGCTGGGGTGAGCAGTTCTTC | CASSWGQGWGEQFF
TRBJ1-1 | NA | NA | TRBV7-2 | TGTGCCAGCAGCCCTGAGGGGGGGAGGAACACTGAAGCTTTCTTT | CASSPEGGRNTEAFF
TRBJ1-4 | NA | NA | TRBV11-2 | TGTGCCAGCAGCTCCAGCTCATGGGGGGAAAAACTGTTTTTT | CASSSSSWGEKLFF
TRBJ2-1 | TRBD1 | NA | TRBV6-4 | TGTGCCAGCGGACAGGTTCAGCAGTTCTTC | CASGQVQQFF
TRBJ1-5 | NA | NA | TRBV28 | TGTGCCAGCACCTCATACTCCGGTAGTCAGCCCCAGCATTTT | CASTSYSGSQPQHF
TRBJ1-5 | NA | NA | TRBV7-9 | TGTGCCAGCAGCAAAGGCGGGGATAGCAATCAGCCCCAGCATTTT | CASSKGGDSNQPQHF
TRBJ2-3 | TRBD2 | NA | TRBV11-2 | TGTGCCAGCAGCTTAGCGGGAGGGAATACGCAGTATTTT | CASSLAGGNTQYF
TRBJ1-1 | NA | NA | TRBV4-3 | TGCGCCAGCAGCCAAGGGGGCAGGACTGAAGCTTTCTTT | CASSQGGRTEAFF
TRBJ2-3 | NA | NA | TRBV6-6 | TGTGCCAGCAGCTCTGGGCGGCCAAGCACAGATACGCAGTATTTT | CASSSGRPSTDTQYF
TRBJ2-2 | NA | NA | TRBV6-5 | TGTGCCAGCAGTTACTCCGGGGAGAACACCGGGGAGCTGTTTTTT | CASSYSGENTGELFF
TRBJ2-1 | NA | NA | TRBV27 | TGTGCCAGCAGTTTGTCCCATCACAATGAGCAGTTCTTC | CASSLSHHNEQFF
TRBJ1-6 | TRBD1 | NA | TRBV5-1 | TGCGCCAGCAGCTTGCAGGGACAGGGCACGGGGAGTTCACCCCTCCACTTT | CASSLQGQGTGSSPLHF
TRBJ2-3 | NA | NA | TRBV7-2 | TGTGCCAGCAGCTTTGAAAGATCCACAGATACGCAGTATTTT | CASSFERSTDTQYF
TRBJ1-5 | NA | few | TRBV6-5 | TGTGCCAGCTCGACTTTGCGTGGCAATCAGCCCCAGCATTTT | CASSTLRGNQPQHF
TRBJ1-5 | NA | NA | TRBV6-1 | TGTGCCAGCAGTGAAGTTTCAGGGAGTCGTAGGCCCCAGCATTTT | CASSEVSGSRRPQHF
TRBJ2-1 | TRBD2 | once | TRBV7-3 | TGTGCCAGCAGCTCCGGACTAGCGGCCTACAATGAGCAGTTCTTC | CASSSGLAAYNEQFF
TRBJ1-3 | NA | NA | TRBV4-3 | TGCGCCAGCAGCCAAGATGGATACAGAGCTGGAAACACCATATATTTT | CASSQDGYRAGNTIYF
TRBJ1-1 | NA | NA | TRBV19 | TGTGCCAGTACCCTGATGGGTGGGACTGAAGCTTTCTTT | CASTLMGGTEAFF
TRBJ2-2 | NA | NA | TRBV3-1/TRBV3-2 | TGTGCCAGCAGCCACTTTGGACGGTTGACCGGGGAGCTGTTTTTT | CASSHFGRLTGELFF
TRBJ2-3 | TRBD2 | NA | TRBV5-1 | TGCGCCAGCAGCTTGGGACTAGCAATAGATACGCAGTATTTT | CASSLGLAIDTQYF
TRBJ2-1 | TRBD1 | once | TRBV6-5 | TGTGCCAGCAGCCGGACAGGGTTGGGTGAGCAGTTCTTC | CASSRTGLGEQFF
TRBJ2-3 | NA | NA | TRBV28 | TGTGCCAGCAGCGAAATTGGCGGGGCTAGCACAGATACGCAGTATTTT | CASSEIGGASTDTQYF
TRBJ2-2 | TRBD1 | once | TRBV7-2 | TGTGCCAGCAGCCGGGACAGGGGAACCGGGGAGCTGTTTTTT | CASSRDRGTGELFF
TRBJ1-1 | TRBD1 | NA | TRBV7-9 | TGTGCCAGCAGCTTGGGGGCAGGGGGCTGGAACACTGAAGCTTTCTTT | CASSLGAGGWNTEAFF
TRBJ2-5 | NA | NA | TRBV5-1 | TGCGCCAGCAGCTTGAGGGCAGGGCGAGAAGAGACCCAGTACTTC | CASSLRAGREETQYF
TRBJ1-2 | NA | NA | TRBV5-5 | TGTGCCAGCAGCTTGAACAGGGTGGACTATGGCTACACCTTC | CASSLNRVDYGYTF
TRBJ1-2 | NA | NA | TRBV14 | TGTGCCAGCAGCCCCAGGGTGGGCTATGGCTACACCTTC | CASSPRVGYGYTF
TRBJ2-5 | NA | NA | TRBV29-1 | TGCAGCGTTGAAGAAACGGATGCGGAGACCCAGTACTTC | CSVEETDAETQYF
TRBJ2-1 | NA | NA | TRBV5-1 | TGCGCCAGCAGCTTGGATGCCCCCAACAATGAGCAGTTCTTC | CASSLDAPNNEQFF
TRBJ2-2 | TRBD1 | NA | TRBV5-6 | TGTGCCAGCAGCGTGGACAGGTACACCGGGGAGCTGTTTTTT | CASSVDRYTGELFF